The T cell receptor (beta chain) described here comes from a study of blood T cells in healthy people across ages. Study-wide points: Per million T cells, TCR beta diversity dropped about linearly as age rose.

CDR1 is MNHNY, CDR2 SVGAGI, per germline (reference sequence). This CDR3 comprises 10 residues. With 6 bases removed from V and 5 bases from J, the gap between germline ends came to 5 bases. Notes on this clonotype: The antigen remains undetermined.

Through a sample-barcoded 5' primer and a J-beta primer mix, a second PCR was run for about 6 to 12 cycles. TCRdb redid the calling of the 5' RACE reads with MiXCR, one entry per CDR3 protein. The table shows 980,000 or so distinct CDR3 sequences, with roughly 50% occurring only once. Each donor was a healthy Caucasian individual from Russia, aged 6 to 90. The source of this sequence is a man in his thirties or forties in good health. The sequenced sample was blood. This sequence joins TRBV6-6 and TRBJ2-7, with D possibly called TRBD1 or TRBD2 (5 bases each). The CDR3 DNA is TGTGCCAGCAGGGGACACGAGCAGTACTTC. Protein sequence: CASRGHEQYF.